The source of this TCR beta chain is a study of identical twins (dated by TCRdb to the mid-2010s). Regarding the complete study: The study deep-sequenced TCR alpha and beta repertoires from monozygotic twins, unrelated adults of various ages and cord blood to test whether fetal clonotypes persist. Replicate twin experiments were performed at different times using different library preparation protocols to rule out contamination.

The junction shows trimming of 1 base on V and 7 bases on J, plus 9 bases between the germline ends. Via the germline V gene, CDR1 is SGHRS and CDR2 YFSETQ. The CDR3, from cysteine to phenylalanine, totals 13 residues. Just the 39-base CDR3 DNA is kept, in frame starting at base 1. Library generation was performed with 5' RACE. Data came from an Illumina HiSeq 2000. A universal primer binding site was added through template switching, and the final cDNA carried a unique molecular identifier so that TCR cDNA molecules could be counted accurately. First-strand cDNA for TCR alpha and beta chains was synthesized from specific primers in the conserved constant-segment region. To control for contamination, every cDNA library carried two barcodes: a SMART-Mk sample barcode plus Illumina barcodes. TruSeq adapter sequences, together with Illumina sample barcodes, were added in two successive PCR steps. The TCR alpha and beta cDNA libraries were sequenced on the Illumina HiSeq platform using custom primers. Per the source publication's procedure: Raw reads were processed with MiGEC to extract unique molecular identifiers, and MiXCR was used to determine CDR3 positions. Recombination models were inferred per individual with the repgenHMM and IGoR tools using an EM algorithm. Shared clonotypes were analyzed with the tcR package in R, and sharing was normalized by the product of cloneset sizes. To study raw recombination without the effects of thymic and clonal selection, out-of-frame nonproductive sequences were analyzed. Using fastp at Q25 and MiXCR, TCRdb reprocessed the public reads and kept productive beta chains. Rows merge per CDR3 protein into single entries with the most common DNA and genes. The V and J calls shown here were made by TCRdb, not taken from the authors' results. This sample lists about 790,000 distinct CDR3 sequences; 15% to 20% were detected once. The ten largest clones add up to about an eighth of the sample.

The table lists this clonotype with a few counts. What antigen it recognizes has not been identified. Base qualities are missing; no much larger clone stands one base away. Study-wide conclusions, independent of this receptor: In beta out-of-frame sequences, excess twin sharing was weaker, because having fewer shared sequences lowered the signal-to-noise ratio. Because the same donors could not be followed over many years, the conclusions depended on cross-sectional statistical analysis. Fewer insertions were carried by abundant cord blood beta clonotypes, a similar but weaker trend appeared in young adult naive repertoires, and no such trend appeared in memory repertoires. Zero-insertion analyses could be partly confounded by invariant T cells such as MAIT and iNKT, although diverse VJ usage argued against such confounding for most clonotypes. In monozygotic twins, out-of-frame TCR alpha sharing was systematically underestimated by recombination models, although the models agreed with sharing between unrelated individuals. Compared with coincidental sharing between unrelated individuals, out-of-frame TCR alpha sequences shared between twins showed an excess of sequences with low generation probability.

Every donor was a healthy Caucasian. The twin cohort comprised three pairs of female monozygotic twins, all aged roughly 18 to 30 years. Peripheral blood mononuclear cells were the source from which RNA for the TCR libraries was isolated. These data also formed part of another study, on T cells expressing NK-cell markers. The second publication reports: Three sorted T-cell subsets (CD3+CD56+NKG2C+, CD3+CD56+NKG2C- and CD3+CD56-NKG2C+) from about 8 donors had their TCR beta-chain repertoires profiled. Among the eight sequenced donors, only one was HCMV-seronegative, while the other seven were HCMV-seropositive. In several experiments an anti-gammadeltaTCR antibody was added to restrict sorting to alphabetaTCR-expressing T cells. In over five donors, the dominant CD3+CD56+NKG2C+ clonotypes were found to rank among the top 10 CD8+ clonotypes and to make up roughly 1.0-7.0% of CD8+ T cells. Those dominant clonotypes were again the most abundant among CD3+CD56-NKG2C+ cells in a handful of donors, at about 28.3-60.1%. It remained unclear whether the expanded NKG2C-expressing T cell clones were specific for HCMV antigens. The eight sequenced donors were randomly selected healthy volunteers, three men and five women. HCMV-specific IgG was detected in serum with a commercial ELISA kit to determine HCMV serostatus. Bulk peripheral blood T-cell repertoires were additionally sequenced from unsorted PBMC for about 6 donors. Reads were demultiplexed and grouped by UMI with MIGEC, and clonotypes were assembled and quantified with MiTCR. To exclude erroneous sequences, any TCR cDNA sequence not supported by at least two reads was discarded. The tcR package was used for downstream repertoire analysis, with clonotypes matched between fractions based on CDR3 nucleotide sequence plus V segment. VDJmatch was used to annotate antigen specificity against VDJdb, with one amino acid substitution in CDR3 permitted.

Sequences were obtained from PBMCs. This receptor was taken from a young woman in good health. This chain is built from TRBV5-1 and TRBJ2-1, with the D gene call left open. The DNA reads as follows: TGCGCCAGCAGCTTGTCTCTGGAAAATGAGCAGTTCTTC. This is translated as CASSLSLENEQFF.